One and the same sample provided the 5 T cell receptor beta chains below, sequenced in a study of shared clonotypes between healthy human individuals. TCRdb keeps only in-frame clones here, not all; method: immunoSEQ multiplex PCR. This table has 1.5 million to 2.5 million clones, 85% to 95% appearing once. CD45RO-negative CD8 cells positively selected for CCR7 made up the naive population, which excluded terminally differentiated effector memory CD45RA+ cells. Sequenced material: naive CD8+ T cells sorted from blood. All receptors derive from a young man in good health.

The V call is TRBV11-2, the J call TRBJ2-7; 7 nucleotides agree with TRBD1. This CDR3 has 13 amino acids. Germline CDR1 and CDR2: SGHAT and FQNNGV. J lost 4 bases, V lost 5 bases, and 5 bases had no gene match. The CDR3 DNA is TGTGCCAGCAGCAACAGGGGCCCGTACGAGCAGTACTTC. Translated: CASSNRGPYEQYF.

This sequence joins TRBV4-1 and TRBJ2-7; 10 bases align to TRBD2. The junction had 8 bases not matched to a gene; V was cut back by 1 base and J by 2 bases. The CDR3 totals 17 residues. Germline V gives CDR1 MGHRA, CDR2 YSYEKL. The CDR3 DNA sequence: TGCGCCAGCAGCCAAGGAGACCCCCTAGCGGGGGCCTACGAGCAGTACTTC. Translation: CASSQGDPLAGAYEQYF.

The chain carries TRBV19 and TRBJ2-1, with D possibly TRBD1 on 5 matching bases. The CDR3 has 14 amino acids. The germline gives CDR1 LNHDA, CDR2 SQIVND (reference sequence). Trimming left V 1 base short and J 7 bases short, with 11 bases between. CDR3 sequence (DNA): TGTGCCAGTAGTATAGGAGCAGGGTTTAATGAGCAGTTCTTC. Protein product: CASSIGAGFNEQFF.

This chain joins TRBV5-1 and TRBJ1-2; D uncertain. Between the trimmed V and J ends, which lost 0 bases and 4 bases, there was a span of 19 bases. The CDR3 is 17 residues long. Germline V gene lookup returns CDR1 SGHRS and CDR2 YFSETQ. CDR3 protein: CASSLEDTAEAAYGYTF. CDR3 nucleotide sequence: TGCGCCAGCAGCTTGGAGGATACCGCGGAGGCCGCCTATGGCTACACCTTC.

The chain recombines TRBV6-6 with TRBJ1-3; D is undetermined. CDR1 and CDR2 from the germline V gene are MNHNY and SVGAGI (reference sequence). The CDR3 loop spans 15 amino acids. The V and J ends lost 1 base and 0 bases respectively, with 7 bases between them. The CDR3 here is CASSYFGHSGNTIYF. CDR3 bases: TGTGCCAGCAGTTACTTCGGGCACTCTGGAAACACCATATATTTT.